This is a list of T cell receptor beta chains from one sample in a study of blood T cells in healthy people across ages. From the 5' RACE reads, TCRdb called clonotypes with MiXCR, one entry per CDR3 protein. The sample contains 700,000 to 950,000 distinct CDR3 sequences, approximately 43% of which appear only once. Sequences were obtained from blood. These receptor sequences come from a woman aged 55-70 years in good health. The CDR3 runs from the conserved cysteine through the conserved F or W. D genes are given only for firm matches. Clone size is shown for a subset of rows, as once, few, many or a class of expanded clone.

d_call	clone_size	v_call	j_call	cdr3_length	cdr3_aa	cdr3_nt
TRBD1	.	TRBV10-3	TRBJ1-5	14	CAAGATGMNQPQHF	TGTGCCGCAGGCGCGACAGGGATGAATCAGCCCCAGCATTTT
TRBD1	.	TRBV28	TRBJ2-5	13	CASRRDRVGEQYF	TGTGCCAGCAGGCGGGACAGGGTAGGGGAGCAGTACTTC
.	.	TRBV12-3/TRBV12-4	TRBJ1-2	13	CASTLGGHYGYTF	TGTGCCAGCACTTTAGGGGGGCACTATGGCTACACCTTC
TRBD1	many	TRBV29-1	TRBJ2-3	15	CSTKKPGQNTDTQYF	TGCAGCACGAAGAAACCGGGACAGAACACAGATACGCAGTATTTT
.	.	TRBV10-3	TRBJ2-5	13	CAISGVSFNEQYF	TGTGCCATCAGCGGGGTATCTTTCAATGAGCAGTACTTC
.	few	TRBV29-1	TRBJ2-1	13	CSVSDGVYNEQFF	TGCAGCGTTTCAGACGGGGTTTACAATGAGCAGTTCTTC
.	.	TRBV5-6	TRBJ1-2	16	CASSSSALRDPYGYTF	TGTGCCAGCAGCTCCTCTGCCCTCAGGGACCCCTATGGCTACACCTTC
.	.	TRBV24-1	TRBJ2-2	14	CATSESLNTGELFF	TGTGCCACCAGTGAGTCGCTAAACACCGGGGAGCTGTTTTTT
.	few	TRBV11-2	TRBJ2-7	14	CASSLEGRFGEQYF	TGTGCCAGCAGCTTAGAGGGGAGGTTCGGCGAGCAGTACTTC
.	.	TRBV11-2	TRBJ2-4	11	CASSSRNIQYF	TGTGCCAGCAGTTCTAGGAACATTCAGTACTTC
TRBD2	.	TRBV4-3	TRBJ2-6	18	CASSQEPAGVPGANVLTF	TGCGCCAGCAGCCAAGAGCCAGCGGGAGTCCCTGGGGCCAACGTCCTGACTTTC
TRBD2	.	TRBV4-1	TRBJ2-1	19	CASGQGLAGESVQYNEQFF	TGCGCCAGCGGCCAAGGACTAGCGGGAGAGTCGGTACAGTACAATGAGCAGTTCTTC
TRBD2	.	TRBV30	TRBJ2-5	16	CAWTLGTSGEQETQYF	TGTGCCTGGACCCTCGGGACTAGCGGGGAGCAAGAGACCCAGTACTTC
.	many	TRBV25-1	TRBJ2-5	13	CASSDGGQETQYF	TGTGCCAGCAGTGATGGCGGGCAAGAGACCCAGTACTTC
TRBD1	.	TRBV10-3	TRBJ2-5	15	CAIRTKGQGQETQYF	TGTGCCATCAGAACCAAAGGACAGGGGCAAGAGACCCAGTACTTC
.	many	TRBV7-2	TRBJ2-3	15	CASSRTSEGADTQYF	TGTGCCAGCAGCCGCACTAGTGAGGGCGCAGATACGCAGTATTTT
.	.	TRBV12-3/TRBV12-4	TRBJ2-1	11	CASSHMNEQFF	TGTGCCAGCAGTCATATGAATGAGCAGTTCTTC
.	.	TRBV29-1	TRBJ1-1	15	CSVEGSFLEYTEAFF	TGCAGCGTCGAAGGGTCCTTTTTAGAATACACTGAAGCTTTCTTT
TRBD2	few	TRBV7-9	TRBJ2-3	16	CASSLGLADGTDTQYF	TGTGCCAGCAGCTTAGGCCTAGCGGACGGCACAGATACGCAGTATTTT
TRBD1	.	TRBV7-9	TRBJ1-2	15	CASSLGDRGPYGYTF	TGTGCCAGCAGCTTAGGCGACAGGGGCCCCTATGGCTACACCTTC
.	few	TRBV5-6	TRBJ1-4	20	CASSLLGPGTAKPANEKLFF	TGTGCCAGCAGCTTGCTAGGTCCCGGGACGGCGAAGCCGGCTAATGAAAAACTGTTTTTT
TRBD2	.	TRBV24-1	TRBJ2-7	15	CTTSDPLAARGEQYF	TGTACCACCAGTGACCCTCTAGCGGCGCGGGGCGAGCAGTACTTC
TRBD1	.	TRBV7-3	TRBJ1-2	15	CASSSPGQGFNGYTF	TGTGCCAGCAGCTCACCGGGACAGGGGTTTAATGGCTACACCTTC
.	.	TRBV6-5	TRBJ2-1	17	CASSYNNGAGTYNEQFF	TGTGCCAGCAGTTACAATAATGGGGCGGGGACCTACAATGAGCAGTTCTTC
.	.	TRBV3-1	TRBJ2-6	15	CASSYTGFGANVLTF	TGTGCCAGCAGCTACACAGGGTTCGGGGCCAACGTCCTGACTTTC
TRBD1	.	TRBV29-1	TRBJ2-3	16	CSVDGAGTGGTDTQYF	TGCAGCGTCGACGGCGCCGGGACAGGAGGCACAGATACGCAGTATTTT
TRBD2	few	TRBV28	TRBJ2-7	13	CASSVSGRTEQYF	TGTGCCAGCAGTGTTAGCGGGAGGACTGAGCAGTACTTC
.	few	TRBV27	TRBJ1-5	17	CASSSHKEWGEDQPQHF	TGTGCCAGCAGTTCGCATAAAGAGTGGGGGGAAGATCAGCCCCAGCATTTT
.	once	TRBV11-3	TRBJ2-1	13	CASSLGRGDEQFF	TGTGCCAGCAGCTTAGGTCGGGGTGACGAGCAGTTCTTC
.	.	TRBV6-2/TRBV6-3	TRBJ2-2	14	CASSTLGLTGELFF	TGTGCCAGCAGTACCCTAGGACTCACCGGGGAGCTGTTTTTT
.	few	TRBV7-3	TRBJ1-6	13	CASSSGLNSPLHF	TGTGCCAGCAGCTCGGGCCTTAATTCACCCCTCCACTTT
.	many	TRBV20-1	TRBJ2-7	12	CSARDWTYEQYF	TGCAGTGCTCGGGACTGGACTTACGAGCAGTACTTC
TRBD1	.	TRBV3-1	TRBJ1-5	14	CASSQSGTGEPQHF	TGTGCCAGCAGCCAATCCGGGACAGGGGAGCCCCAGCATTTT
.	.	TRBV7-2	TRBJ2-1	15	CASSLDPAPYNEQFF	TGTGCCAGCAGCTTAGACCCCGCGCCCTACAATGAGCAGTTCTTC
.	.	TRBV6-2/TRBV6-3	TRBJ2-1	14	CASSHVQPRNEQFF	TGTGCCAGCAGCCACGTCCAGCCTCGGAATGAGCAGTTCTTC
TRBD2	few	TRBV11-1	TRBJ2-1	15	CASSLSSGNYNEQFF	TGTGCCAGCAGCTTGAGTAGCGGGAACTACAATGAGCAGTTCTTC
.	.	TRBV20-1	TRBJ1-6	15	CSAHEVKGPNSPLHF	TGCAGTGCCCACGAGGTGAAGGGGCCGAATTCACCCCTCCACTTT
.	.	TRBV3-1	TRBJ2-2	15	CASSWGRIVTGELFF	TGTGCCAGCAGCTGGGGGAGGATTGTCACCGGGGAGCTGTTTTTT
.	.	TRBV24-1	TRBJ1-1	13	CATSDAGTWRAFF	TGTGCCACCAGTGATGCCGGGACCTGGAGGGCTTTCTTT
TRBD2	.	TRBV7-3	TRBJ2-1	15	CASSALAGGYSEQFF	TGTGCCAGCAGCGCTCTAGCGGGGGGCTACAGTGAGCAGTTCTTC
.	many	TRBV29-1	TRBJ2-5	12	CSVVASQETQYF	TGCAGCGTTGTGGCCAGCCAAGAGACCCAGTACTTC
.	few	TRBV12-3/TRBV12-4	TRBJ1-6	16	CASSPSPLVGDSPLHF	TGTGCCAGCAGCCCGTCGCCTTTGGTGGGGGATTCACCCCTCCACTTT
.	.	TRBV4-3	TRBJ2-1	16	CASSQDVQGSENEQFF	TGCGCCAGCAGCCAAGATGTCCAGGGATCGGAGAATGAGCAGTTCTTC
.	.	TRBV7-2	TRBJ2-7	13	CDSSLVERLEQYF	TGTGACAGCAGCTTAGTCGAGCGTCTCGAGCAGTACTTC
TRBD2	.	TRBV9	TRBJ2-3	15	CASSTSGYSTDTQYF	TGTGCCAGCAGCACTAGCGGGTACAGCACAGATACGCAGTATTTT
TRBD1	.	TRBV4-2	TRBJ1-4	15	CASSQVPDRGEKLFF	TGTGCCAGCAGCCAAGTGCCGGACAGGGGTGAAAAACTGTTTTTT
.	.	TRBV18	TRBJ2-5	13	CASSRLPREEQYF	TGTGCCAGCTCACGACTTCCGCGGGAAGAGCAGTACTTC
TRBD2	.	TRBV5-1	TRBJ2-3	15	CASSGGLAMTDTQYF	TGCGCCAGCAGCGGGGGACTAGCTATGACAGATACGCAGTATTTT
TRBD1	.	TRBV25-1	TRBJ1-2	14	CASAGTGGLYGYTF	TGTGCCAGCGCCGGGACAGGGGGACTCTATGGCTACACCTTC
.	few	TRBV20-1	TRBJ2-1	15	CSAPGVASSYNEQFF	TGCAGTGCCCCCGGGGTAGCGAGCTCCTACAATGAGCAGTTCTTC
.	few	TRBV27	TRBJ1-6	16	CASSDWGGASNSPLHF	TGTGCCAGCAGTGATTGGGGAGGGGCATCCAATTCACCCCTCCACTTT
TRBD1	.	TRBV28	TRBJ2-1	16	CASSFAPRGQGETQFF	TGTGCCAGCAGTTTCGCCCCCAGGGGGCAGGGGGAGACCCAGTTCTTC
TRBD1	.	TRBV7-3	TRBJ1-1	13	CASSLDRGQDAFF	TGTGCCAGCAGCCTCGACAGGGGGCAAGATGCTTTCTTT
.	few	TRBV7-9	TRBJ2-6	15	CASSAGLSGANVLTF	TGTGCCAGCAGCGCAGGGTTGTCTGGGGCCAACGTCCTGACTTTC
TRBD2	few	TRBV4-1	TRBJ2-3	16	CASSQGTSGRADTQYF	TGCGCCAGCAGCCAAGGGACTAGCGGGAGGGCAGATACGCAGTATTTT
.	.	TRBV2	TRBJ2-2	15	CASSEVRLGGGELFF	TGTGCCAGCAGTGAAGTTCGCCTCGGGGGCGGGGAGCTGTTTTTT
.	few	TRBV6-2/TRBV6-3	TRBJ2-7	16	CASRPTSLAAYYEQYF	TGTGCCAGCAGACCCACCTCTTTAGCGGCATATTACGAGCAGTACTTC
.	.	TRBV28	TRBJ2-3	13	CASSLSDHHTQYF	TGTGCCAGCAGTTTATCCGACCATCATACGCAGTATTTT
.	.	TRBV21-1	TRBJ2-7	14	CASSGGRGIYEQYF	TGTGCCAGCAGTGGGGGCAGGGGAATTTACGAGCAGTACTTC
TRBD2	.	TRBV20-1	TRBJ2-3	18	CSARDIRLAGVFKDTQYF	TGCAGTGCTAGAGATATTAGACTAGCGGGAGTGTTTAAAGATACGCAGTATTTT